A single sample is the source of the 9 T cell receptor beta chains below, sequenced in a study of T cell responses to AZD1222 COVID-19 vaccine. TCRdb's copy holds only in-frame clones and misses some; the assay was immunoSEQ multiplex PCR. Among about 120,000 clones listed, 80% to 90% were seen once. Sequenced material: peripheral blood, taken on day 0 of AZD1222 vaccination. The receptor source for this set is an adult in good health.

The DNA for the CDR3 is TGTGCCAGCAGTTCAAGGGGCACTGAAGCTTTCTTT. Its translation: CASSSRGTEAFF. This sequence joins TRBV6-5 and TRBJ1-1; a possible D gene is TRBD1 (5 bases). This CDR3 is built from 12 residues. Germline CDR1 is MNHEY and CDR2 is SVGAGI. Trimming left V 4 bases short and J 4 bases short, with 7 bases between.

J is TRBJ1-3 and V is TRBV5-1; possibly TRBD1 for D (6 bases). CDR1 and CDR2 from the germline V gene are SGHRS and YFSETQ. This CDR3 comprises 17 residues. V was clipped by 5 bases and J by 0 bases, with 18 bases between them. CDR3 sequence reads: CASSQTAGGLSGNTIYF. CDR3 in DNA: TGCGCCAGCAGTCAAACGGCCGGGGGCCTCTCTGGAAACACCATATATTTT. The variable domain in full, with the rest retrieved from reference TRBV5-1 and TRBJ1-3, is KAGVTQTPRYLIKTRGQQVTLSCSPISGHRSVSWYQQTPGQGLQFLFEYFSETQRNKGNFPGRFSGRQFSNSRSEMNVSTLELGDSALYLCASSQTAGGLSGNTIYFGEGSWLTVV.

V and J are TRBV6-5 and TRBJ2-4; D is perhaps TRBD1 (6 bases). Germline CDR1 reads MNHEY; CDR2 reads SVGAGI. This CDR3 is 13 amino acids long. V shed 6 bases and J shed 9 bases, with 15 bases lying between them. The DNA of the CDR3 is TGTGCCAGCAGCCTTACAGGGTACGGCATTCAGTACTTC. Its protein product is CASSLTGYGIQYF.

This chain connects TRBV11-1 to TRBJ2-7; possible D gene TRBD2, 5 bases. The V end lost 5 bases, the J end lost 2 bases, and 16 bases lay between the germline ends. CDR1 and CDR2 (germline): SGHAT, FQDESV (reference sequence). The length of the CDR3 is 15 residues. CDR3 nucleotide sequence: TGTGCCAGCAGCCAAGCCCGGGAAGTCGCCTACGAGCAGTACTTC. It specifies CASSQAREVAYEQYF.

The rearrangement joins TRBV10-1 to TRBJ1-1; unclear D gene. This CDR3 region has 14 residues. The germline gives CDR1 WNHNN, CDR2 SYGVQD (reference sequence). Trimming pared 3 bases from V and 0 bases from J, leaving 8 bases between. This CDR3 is CASSEGQLNTEAFF. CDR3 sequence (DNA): TGCGCCAGCAGTGAAGGGCAGCTGAACACTGAAGCTTTCTTT.

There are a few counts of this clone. CDR3 region: CASSLSSYEQYF. The CDR3 DNA reads TGTGCCAGCTCACTGAGCTCCTACGAGCAGTACTTC. The gene calls are TRBV18 and TRBJ2-7; no firm D call. The CDR3 extends over 12 amino acids. Trimming stripped 4 bases from V and 0 bases from J, with 4 bases between. CDR1 is KGHSH, CDR2 LQKENI, per germline.

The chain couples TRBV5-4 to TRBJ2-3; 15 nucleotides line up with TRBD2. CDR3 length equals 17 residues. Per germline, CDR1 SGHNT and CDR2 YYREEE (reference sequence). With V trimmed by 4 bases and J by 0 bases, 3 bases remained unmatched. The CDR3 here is CASSPGLAGGSTDTQYF. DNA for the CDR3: TGTGCCAGCAGCCCGGGACTAGCGGGGGGTAGCACAGATACGCAGTATTTT.

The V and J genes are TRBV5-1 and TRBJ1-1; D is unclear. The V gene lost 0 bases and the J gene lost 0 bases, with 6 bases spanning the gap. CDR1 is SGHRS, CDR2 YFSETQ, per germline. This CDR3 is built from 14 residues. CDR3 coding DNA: TGCGCCAGCAGCTTGGAGTGGCTGAACACTGAAGCTTTCTTT. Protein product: CASSLEWLNTEAFF.

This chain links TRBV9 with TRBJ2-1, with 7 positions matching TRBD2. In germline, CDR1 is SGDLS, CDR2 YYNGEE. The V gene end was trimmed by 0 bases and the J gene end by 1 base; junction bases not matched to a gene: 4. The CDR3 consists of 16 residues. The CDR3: CASSVGSGASYNEQFF. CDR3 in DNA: TGTGCCAGCAGCGTAGGGAGCGGGGCTTCCTACAATGAGCAGTTCTTC.